A single T cell receptor (beta chain) is shown here with its context. The data are from a study of CD8+ T cells in alopecia areata. The wider study: Twice daily, treated patients received 5 to 10 mg of oral tofacitinib. The tofacitinib course ran for 6 to 18 months and was followed by 6 months off drug.

RNA, once extracted, was reverse transcribed into cDNA for use as the sequencing template. Data came from immunoSEQ multiplex PCR; TCRdb stores just in-frame clones and leaves some out. The sample holds some 110,000 clones, roughly two fifths seen once. Lesional scalp tissue (obtained by punch biopsy) and peripheral blood were collected from alopecia areata patients. The length of the CDR3 is 15 residues. V dropped 5 bases and J dropped 5 bases, with 19 bases sitting between them. CDR1 is SGHTA and CDR2 is FQGTGA in the germline V gene. Sequenced: CD4+ T cells sorted from blood. This clonotype was obtained from a human donor with alopecia areata. The V gene is TRBV7-3, the J gene TRBJ2-7; maybe TRBD2 (7 bases). The CDR3 here is CASSQTGGPANEQYF. The CDR3 region has the DNA TGTGCCAGCAGCCAAACGGGGGGCCCAGCGAACGAGCAGTACTTC.